This T cell receptor (beta chain) derives from a study of blood T cell repertoires in COVID-19. Germline V gene data show CDR1 as MNHEY and CDR2 as SMNVEV (reference sequence). V gave up 6 bases and J gave up 7 bases; unmatched junction bases: 11. The CDR3 totals 15 residues. TCRdb's table, derived via immunoSEQ multiplex PCR, lists solely in-frame clones and lacks some. The table has around 200,000 clones, about 88% seen once. The source of this sequence is a woman in her thirties who had been exposed to COVID-19. Sequenced: PBMCs or T cells enriched from blood (not recorded which). J is TRBJ1-2 and V is TRBV27, with TRBD1 identical over 10 bases. This chain's CDR3 is CASRLERQGAGGYTF. The CDR3 nucleotides read TGTGCCAGCAGGCTTGAGAGACAGGGGGCGGGTGGCTACACCTTC.